This T cell receptor (beta chain) comes out of a study of blood T cell repertoires in COVID-19. Overall study context: Samples of COVID-19 (acute and convalescent) were obtained from the United States, Italy and Spain. PBMCs, B-cell-depleted T cells, or T cells provided the cDNA or gDNA that made up the material.

Authors' data handling: The authors estimated nucleated cell counts from reference gene primer amplification. Profiled with immunoSEQ multiplex PCR; TCRdb holds only in-frame clones, not every one. V, J and clone size derive from that table, while D and trimming were established from the DNA sequence. This repertoire shows roughly 390,000 clones, about 87% found once; its top ten account for 10%. Followed longitudinally, the Seattle patients had been enrolled during active infection. The sample was peripheral blood. This sequence was found in a woman aged 25 to 45 with COVID-19, enrolled during active disease.

The CDR3 region has the DNA TGTGCCAGCAGTGCCGTACAGGGCCGGGATACGCAGTATTTT. This encodes CASSAVQGRDTQYF. The rearrangement links TRBV6-4 to TRBJ2-3, with D perhaps matching TRBD1 (6 bases). V shed 4 bases and J shed 6 bases, with 14 bases lying between them. This CDR3 is 14 amino acids long. Germline lookup yields CDR1 MRHNA and CDR2 SNTAGT.